The next 10 T cell receptor beta chains were all read from a single sample in a study of blood T cells in healthy people across ages. Alongside a J-beta primer mix, a sample-barcoded 5' primer served in a second PCR lasting 7 to 11 cycles. MiXCR was run by TCRdb on the 5' RACE reads, yielding one entry per CDR3 protein. The sample includes approximately 700,000 distinct CDR3 sequences, 32% of them seen just once. Sequencing input: blood. These receptors were taken from a woman of 80 years or more in good health.

The CDR3 protein is CASSGTDPSATGELFF. CDR3 bases: TGCGCCAGCAGCGGGACGGACCCTAGTGCCACCGGGGAGCTGTTTTTT. The chain couples TRBV5-1 to TRBJ2-2; D may correspond to TRBD1 or TRBD2 (5 bases each). CDR3 length equals 16 residues. Trimming pared 4 bases from V and 4 bases from J, leaving 17 bases between. Germline assignment: CDR1 SGHRS and CDR2 YFSETQ.

On this clonotype itself: Just one base apart from a much larger clone, this may be a read error. V gene TRBV9 combines with J gene TRBJ2-7; 8 bases fit TRBD2. With V trimmed by 0 bases and J by 7 bases, 12 bases remained unmatched. Germline V gene data show CDR1 as SGDLS and CDR2 as YYNGEE. This CDR3 contains 16 residues. This CDR3 reads CASSVEGTSAYNEQYF. CDR3 in DNA: TGTGCCAGCAGCGTAGAGGGGACTAGTGCCTACAATGAGCAGTACTTC.

This clonotype was seen many times. A much larger clonotype is one base distant, so this may be a read error. The rearrangement uses TRBV20-1 and TRBJ2-1, with no clear D. With the DNA end fitting TRBJ2-7 better, the J assignment may be wrong. CDR1 is DFQATT and CDR2 is SNEGSKA in the germline V gene (reference sequence). This CDR3 has 15 residues. CDR3 DNA sequence: TGCAGTGCCTCCCGGGCGGTGAGCTCCTACAATGAGCAGTACTTC. Translated: CSASRAVSSYNEQYF.

Points on this clonotype: A much larger clone sits a single nucleotide away, making a read error possible. Given the absence of the conserved phenylalanine or tryptophan at the CDR3 end, a read error is likely. The gene calls are TRBV5-6 and TRBJ2-3; possibly TRBD2 for D (5 bases). CDR1 is SGHDT and CDR2 is YYEEEE in the germline V gene. CDR3 length: 14 amino acids. V was pared by 1 base and J by 4 bases, with 10 bases between. CDR3 in DNA: TGTGCCAGCAGCTTGATGTCGGGGTCAGATACGCAGTATTCT. This gives the protein CASSLMSGSDTQYS.

J is TRBJ1-2 and V is TRBV6-6; no reliable D call. V was clipped by 0 bases and J by 1 base, with 9 bases between them. Germline V gene data show CDR1 as MNHNY and CDR2 as SVGAGI (reference sequence). The CDR3 has 15 residues. DNA for the CDR3: TGTGCCAGCAGTTACTCGATAGGACTTAACTATGGCTACACCTTC. Translated, it gives CASSYSIGLNYGYTF.

The rearrangement joins TRBV5-5 to TRBJ2-5, with 8 nucleotides matching TRBD2. Matching the DNA end better, TRBJ2-7 makes the J call doubtful. CDR1 SGHKS and CDR2 YYEKEE come from the germline V gene (reference sequence). This CDR3 is 16 amino acids long. Here the CDR3 DNA reads TGTGCCAGCACCCCGGAGGGTAGCGGGACGGCTTACGAGCAGTACTTC. This sequence encodes CASTPEGSGTAYEQYF.

This clonotype was seen only a few times. The J gene is TRBJ1-1, the V gene TRBV7-2; no clear D gene. Germline V gene data show CDR1 as SGHTA and CDR2 as FQGNSA. The CDR3 is 11 amino acids. V lost 6 bases and J lost 6, with 8 bases in between. The DNA for the CDR3 is TGTGCCAGCAGACGTTCACCTGAAGCTTTCTTT. This codes for CASRRSPEAFF.

This clonotype showed up many times. The chain combines TRBV2 with TRBJ2-3, with D unclear. Germline loops: CDR1 SNHLY, CDR2 FYNNEI. This CDR3 has 16 residues. The V gene lost 6 bases and the J gene lost 2 bases, with 18 bases spanning the gap. In DNA, the CDR3 is TGTGCCAGCAGCCAAGACACCGCTCTATACACAGATACGCAGTATTTT. The encoded protein is CASSQDTALYTDTQYF.

This chain connects TRBV29-1 to TRBJ2-1; TRBD2 matches 11 bases. The CDR3 runs to 17 residues. V lost 0 bases to trimming and J lost 0 bases; unmatched junction nucleotides: 4. Germline CDR1 and CDR2: SQVTM and ANQGSEA. The CDR3 bases are TGCAGCGTTGAAGATTGGACTAGCGGGCCCTCCTACAATGAGCAGTTCTTC. It translates to CSVEDWTSGPSYNEQFF.

This clonotype has at least ten counts. The chain employs TRBV12-3 or TRBV12-4 and TRBJ1-4; maybe TRBD1 (6 bases). Trimming left V 7 bases short and J 0 bases short, with 15 bases between. CDR3 length: 16 residues. The CDR3, as DNA: TGTGCCAGCATTTTTGGGGCAGGGGCAACTAATGAAAAACTGTTTTTT. Its translation: CASIFGAGATNEKLFF.